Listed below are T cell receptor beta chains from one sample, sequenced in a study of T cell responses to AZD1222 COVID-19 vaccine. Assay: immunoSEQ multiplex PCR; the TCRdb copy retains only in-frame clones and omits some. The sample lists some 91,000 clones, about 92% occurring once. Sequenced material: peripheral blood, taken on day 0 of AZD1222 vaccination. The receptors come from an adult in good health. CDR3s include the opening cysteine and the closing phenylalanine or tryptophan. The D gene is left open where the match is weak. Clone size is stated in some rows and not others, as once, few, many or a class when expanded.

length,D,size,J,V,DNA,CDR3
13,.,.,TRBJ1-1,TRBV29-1,TGCAGCACGAGGTCGGCCGGGGACACTGAAGCTTTCTTT,CSTRSAGDTEAFF
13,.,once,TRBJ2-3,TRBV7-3,TGTGCCAGCAGCCCCCAGGGCGAGGGCGGGCAGTATTTT,CASSPQGEGGQYF
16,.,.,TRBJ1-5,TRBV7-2,TGTGCCAGCAGCTTAGTTGGGGGGCAAGACAATCAGCCCCAGCATTTT,CASSLVGGQDNQPQHF
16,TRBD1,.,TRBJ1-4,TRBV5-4,TGTGCCAGCAGCTTGTACTTCGCGGACAGGGATGAAAAACTGTTTTTT,CASSLYFADRDEKLFF
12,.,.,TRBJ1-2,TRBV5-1,TGCGCCAGCAGCTTGTCGGAACAGGGCTACACCTTC,CASSLSEQGYTF
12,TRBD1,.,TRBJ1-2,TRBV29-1,TGCAGCGTCCGAGGAGGGGGCGAGGGCTACACCTTC,CSVRGGGEGYTF
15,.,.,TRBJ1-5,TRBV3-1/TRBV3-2,TGTGCCAGCAGCCAAGACGCTAGGAGCAATCAGCCCCAGCATTTT,CASSQDARSNQPQHF
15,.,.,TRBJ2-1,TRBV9,TGTGCCAGCAGCGTAGGAGCGGGCTCCTACAATGAGCAGTTCTTC,CASSVGAGSYNEQFF
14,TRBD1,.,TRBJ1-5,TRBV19,TGTGCCAGTACTCCGGGACAGGGAAGTCAGCCCCAGCATTTT,CASTPGQGSQPQHF
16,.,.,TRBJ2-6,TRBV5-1,TGCGCCAGCTGCTTCGACGGCCCCTCTGGGGCCAACGTCCTGACTTTC,CASCFDGPSGANVLTF
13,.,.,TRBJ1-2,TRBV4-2,TGTGCCAGCAGCCCAAGGGGGGATGATGGCTACACCTTC,CASSPRGDDGYTF
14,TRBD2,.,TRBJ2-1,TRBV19,TGTGCCAGTACGACTAGCGGGAGAGGCTATGAGCAGTTCTTC,CASTTSGRGYEQFF
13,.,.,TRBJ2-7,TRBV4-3,TGCGCCAGCAGCCAAGAGGTCGGGCGCGAGCAGTACTTC,CASSQEVGREQYF
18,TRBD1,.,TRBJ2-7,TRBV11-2,TGTGCCAGCAGCTTCCCTAGGGGTGGTGCAGGGGGCTTAGGCGAGCAGTACTTC,CASSFPRGGAGGLGEQYF
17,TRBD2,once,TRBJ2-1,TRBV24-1,TGTGCCACCAGCGCCCGCCAAGGGGGACTAGCGTCGGATGAGCAGTTCTTC,CATSARQGGLASDEQFF
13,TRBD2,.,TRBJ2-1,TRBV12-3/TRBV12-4,TGTGCCAGCAGATTTAGCGGGAAGAATGAGCAGTTCTTC,CASRFSGKNEQFF
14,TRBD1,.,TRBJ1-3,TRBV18,TGTGCCAGCTCACCCGAGACAGGGACGGACACCATATATTTT,CASSPETGTDTIYF
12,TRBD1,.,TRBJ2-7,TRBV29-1,TGCAGCGTTGGAGGACAGGGGTACGAGCAGTACTTC,CSVGGQGYEQYF
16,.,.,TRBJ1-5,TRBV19,TGTGCCAGTAGGAGCACAGGGAGATTAAGCAATCAGCCCCAGCATTTT,CASRSTGRLSNQPQHF
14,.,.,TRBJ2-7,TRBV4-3,TGCGCCAGCAGCCAAGAGAGGAGCTCCTACGAGCAGTACTTC,CASSQERSSYEQYF
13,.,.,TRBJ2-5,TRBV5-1,TGCGCCAGCAGCTCGGAGGGTTCCGGGACCCAGTACTTC,CASSSEGSGTQYF
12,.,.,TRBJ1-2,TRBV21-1,TGTGCCAGCAGTCTTAACATACACGGCTACACCTTC,CASSLNIHGYTF
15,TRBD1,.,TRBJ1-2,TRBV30,TGTGCCTGGAGTGTAGCCGGACAGGGTGGAAATGGCTACACCTTC,CAWSVAGQGGNGYTF
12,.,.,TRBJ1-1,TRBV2,TGTGCCGGGGGACGACGGAACACTGAAGCTTTCTTT,CAGGRRNTEAFF
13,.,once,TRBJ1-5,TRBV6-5,TGTGCCAGCAGGGCGGGTAGCAATCAGCCCCAGCATTTT,CASRAGSNQPQHF
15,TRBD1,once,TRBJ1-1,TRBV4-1,TGCGCCAGCAGACCCACAAACAGGGGAAACACTGAAGCTTTCTTT,CASRPTNRGNTEAFF
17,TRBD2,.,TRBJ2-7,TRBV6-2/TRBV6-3,TGTGCCAGCAGTTACAGTAGCGGGAGGCCGAGCTCCTACGAGCAGTACTTC,CASSYSSGRPSSYEQYF